This T cell receptor (beta chain) was profiled in a study of early T cells in non-severe SARS-CoV-2 infection. Study observations and caveats: The matching step, a VDJdb search, favored anti-spike CD8 responses and missed private and CD4 specificities.

Individual cDNA molecules received unique molecular identifiers during library preparation. A single record per CDR3 protein comes from TCRdb applying MiXCR to the 5' RACE reads. Altogether some 81,000 distinct CDR3 sequences are present, 7.5% to 10% being singletons, with the ten largest covering about 5.3%. The V end lost 5 bases, the J end lost 2 bases, and 9 bases lay between the germline ends. CDR3 size: 14 residues. Germline CDR1 is KGHSH and CDR2 is LQKENI. As regards this clonotype: Its cognate antigen is unknown.

Sequencing was carried out using whole blood. The sequence was obtained from an adult who was a healthcare worker with PCR-confirmed SARS-CoV-2 infection or an uninfected control (not recorded which). The chain employs TRBV18 and TRBJ2-2; D unclear. CDR3 DNA sequence: TGTGCCAGCTCAACACAGATAAACACCGGGGAGCTGTTTTTT. Translation: CASSTQINTGELFF.